The present T cell receptor (beta chain) was sequenced within a study of blood T cell repertoires in COVID-19. Some clones are missing from TCRdb's copy, which holds only in-frame ones; the method was immunoSEQ multiplex PCR. The sample lists roughly 440,000 clones; 88% were seen once. Deletions cut 3 bases from V and 6 bases from J, with 4 bases between. This CDR3 has 11 residues. This TCR derives from a woman between 45 and 65 years old with COVID-19, enrolled during active disease. The V call is TRBV12-3 or TRBV12-4, the J call TRBJ2-3, with no clear D. The sample consisted of peripheral blood. The CDR3 spells CASSFRDTQYF. CDR3 nucleotides: TGTGCCAGCAGTTTTCGGGATACGCAGTATTTT.